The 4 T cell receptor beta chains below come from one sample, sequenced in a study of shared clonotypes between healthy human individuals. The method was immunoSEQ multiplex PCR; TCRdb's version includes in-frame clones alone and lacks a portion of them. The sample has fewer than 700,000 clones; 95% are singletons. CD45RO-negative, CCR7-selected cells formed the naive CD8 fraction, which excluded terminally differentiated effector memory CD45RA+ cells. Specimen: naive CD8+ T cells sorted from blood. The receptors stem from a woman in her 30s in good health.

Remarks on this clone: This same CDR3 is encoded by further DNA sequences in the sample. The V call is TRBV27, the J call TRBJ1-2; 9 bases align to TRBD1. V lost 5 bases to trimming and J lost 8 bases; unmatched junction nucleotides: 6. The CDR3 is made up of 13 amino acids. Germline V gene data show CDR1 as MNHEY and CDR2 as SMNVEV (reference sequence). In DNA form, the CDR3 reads TGTGCCAGCAGTCCGGGGACAGGGATGGGCTACACCTTC. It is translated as CASSPGTGMGYTF.

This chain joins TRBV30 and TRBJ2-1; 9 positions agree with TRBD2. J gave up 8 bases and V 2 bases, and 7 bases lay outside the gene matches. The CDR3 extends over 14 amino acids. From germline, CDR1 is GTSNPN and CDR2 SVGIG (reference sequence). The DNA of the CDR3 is TGTGCCTGGAGTATTAGCGGGAGTTTAGATGAGCAGTTCTTC. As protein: CAWSISGSLDEQFF.

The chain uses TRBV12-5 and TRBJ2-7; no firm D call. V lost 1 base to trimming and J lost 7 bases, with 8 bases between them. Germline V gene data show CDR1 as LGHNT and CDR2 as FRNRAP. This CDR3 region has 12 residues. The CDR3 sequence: CASGLGPGEQYF. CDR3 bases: TGTGCTAGTGGTTTGGGACCTGGGGAGCAGTACTTC.

CDR3 residues: CAISESNSHQPQHF. CDR3 bases: TGTGCCATCAGTGAGTCTAACAGTCATCAGCCCCAGCATTTT. The chain recombines TRBV10-3 with TRBJ1-5; D is undetermined. Trimming stripped 0 bases from V and 5 bases from J, with 8 bases between. The CDR3 is made up of 14 amino acids. CDR1 and CDR2 (germline): ENHRY, SYGVKD.